One sample yielded the 21 T cell receptor beta chains listed below, sequenced in a study of early T cells in non-severe SARS-CoV-2 infection. Using its own MiXCR run on the 5' RACE reads, TCRdb lists one record per CDR3 protein. Of tens of thousands of distinct CDR3 sequences detected, more than 10% appear once; the ten largest clones hold just over 2.5%. Sample: whole blood, taken at baseline. These receptors all come from an adult who was a healthcare worker with PCR-confirmed SARS-CoV-2 infection or an uninfected control (not recorded which).

This clonotype was detected a few times. The chain employs TRBV27 and TRBJ1-1, with D unclear. The germline V and J ends were trimmed by 3 bases and 0 bases, with 5 bases remaining between them. CDR3 length equals 13 residues. Germline lookup yields CDR1 MNHEY and CDR2 SMNVEV (reference sequence). In nucleotides, the CDR3 is TGTGCCAGCAGTTTGCGAATGAACACTGAAGCTTTCTTT. This translates into CASSLRMNTEAFF.

This clonotype appeared many times. The chain combines TRBV7-2 with TRBJ1-4, with D possibly being TRBD1 (5 bases). This CDR3 comprises 17 residues. The V gene's germline CDR1 is SGHTA and CDR2 FQGNSA. V gave up 4 bases and J gave up 7 bases, with 22 bases separating them. The CDR3, as DNA: TGTGCCAGCAGCTCACACCCTGTCGGGGGTTTGGGTGAAAAACTGTTTTTT. Protein: CASSSHPVGGLGEKLFF.

V and J are TRBV5-6 and TRBJ2-4; TRBD1 is a possible D gene (5 bases). Trimming stripped 6 bases from V and 0 bases from J, with 16 bases between. This CDR3 spans 16 amino acids. From germline, CDR1 is SGHDT and CDR2 YYEEEE. CDR3 protein: CASNLRQPLAKNIQYF. CDR3 bases: TGTGCCAGCAACCTGCGACAGCCTCTAGCCAAAAACATTCAGTACTTC.

The table lists this clonotype with a few counts. V gene TRBV7-8 combines with J gene TRBJ2-1; D possibly corresponds to TRBD2 (6 bases). V was cut by 5 bases and J by 0 bases, with 14 bases left in between. This CDR3 region has 16 residues. The germline gives CDR1 SGHVS, CDR2 FQNEAQ. The CDR3 spells CASSQVRGSSYNEQFF. CDR3 in DNA: TGTGCCAGCAGCCAGGTGCGGGGTAGCTCCTACAATGAGCAGTTCTTC.

There are a few counts of this clonotype. The rearrangement uses TRBV6-5 and TRBJ2-7, with 14 nucleotides matching TRBD2. Looked up from germline, CDR1 is MNHEY and CDR2 is SVGAGI. V trimming: 5 bases; J trimming: 7 bases; junction bases outside the gene matches: 7. This CDR3 has 15 residues. The CDR3 here is CASSRLAGGPGEQYF. The CDR3 DNA reads as TGTGCCAGCAGTCGACTAGCGGGAGGGCCAGGGGAGCAGTACTTC.

The chain has TRBV5-4 and TRBJ2-7, with D possibly matching TRBD1 (6 bases). CDR1 is SGHNT and CDR2 is YYREEE in the germline V gene (reference sequence). V shed 0 bases and J shed 3 bases, with 7 bases lying between them. The CDR3 spans 13 residues. The CDR3 is CASSLDRDYEQYF. In nucleotides, the CDR3 is TGTGCCAGCAGCTTGGACAGGGACTACGAGCAGTACTTC.

Comment on this clonotype: A much larger clone differs by one base, so this may be a read error. The chain joins TRBV7-3 to TRBJ1-2, with TRBD1 matching 7 bases. From germline, CDR1 is SGHTA and CDR2 FQGTGA. V lost 5 bases, J lost 10 bases, and 13 bases stayed unmatched. This CDR3 has 14 residues. The chain's CDR3 is CASSDSYRGNAYTF. The DNA for the CDR3 is TGTGCCAGCAGCGATTCTTACAGGGGAAACGCCTACACCTTC.

The table lists this clonotype with a count of one. The chain employs TRBV4-3 and TRBJ1-1, with D uncertain. Trimming stripped 1 base from V and 0 bases from J, with 9 bases between. The germline V gene encodes CDR1 LGHNA and CDR2 YSLEER. The CDR3 is made up of 15 amino acids. In DNA form, the CDR3 reads TGCGCCAGCAGCCAAGGTACCGGGATGAACACTGAAGCTTTCTTT. Encoded protein: CASSQGTGMNTEAFF.

This clonotype came up many times. This rearrangement joins TRBV12-3 or TRBV12-4 to TRBJ1-1; a weak D match, TRBD1 (6 bases). With 6 bases removed from V and 5 bases from J, the gap between germline ends came to 10 bases. CDR3 size: 12 residues. DNA for the CDR3: TGTGCCAGCAGCCACACAGGGACTGAAGCTTTCTTT. It specifies CASSHTGTEAFF.

The V call is TRBV11-2, the J call TRBJ2-7; 7 positions match TRBD2. Germline V gene data show CDR1 as SGHAT and CDR2 as FQNNGV. Unmatched junction bases numbered 7, after V lost 2 bases and J lost 3 bases. This CDR3 region has 15 residues. CDR3 region: CASSLSGLGIYEQYF. The CDR3 DNA reads TGTGCCAGCAGCTTATCCGGACTAGGTATCTACGAGCAGTACTTC.

V and J are TRBV27 and TRBJ1-1; D might be TRBD1 (5 bases). Per germline, CDR1 MNHEY and CDR2 SMNVEV (reference sequence). Trimming took off 3 bases at V and 5 bases at J, with 10 bases between the two ends. This CDR3 has 13 residues. CDR3 amino acids: CASSFRVTTEAFF. Here the CDR3 DNA reads TGTGCCAGCAGTTTCAGGGTAACTACTGAAGCTTTCTTT.

The chain couples TRBV12-3 or TRBV12-4 to TRBJ1-1; D is ambiguous. This CDR3 spans 13 amino acids. V was shortened by 3 bases and J by 5 bases, with 10 bases between the two germline ends. This CDR3 is CASSFGWATEAFF. The CDR3 region has the DNA TGTGCCAGCAGTTTTGGGTGGGCGACTGAAGCTTTCTTT.

This clonotype has only a few counts. The V and J genes are TRBV28 and TRBJ1-2; 8 positions agree with TRBD1. The length of the CDR3 is 13 residues. With V trimmed by 6 bases and J by 11 bases, 11 bases remained unmatched. Germline CDR1 is MDHEN and CDR2 is SYDVKM. CDR3 nucleotides: TGTGCCAGCAGAAACGGACAGGGCCAGTGGTACACCTTC. It translates to CASRNGQGQWYTF.

This clonotype showed up many times. V gene TRBV10-3 combines with J gene TRBJ2-3, with unresolved D. The germline V and J ends were trimmed by 0 bases and 2 bases, with 9 bases remaining between them. This CDR3 is built from 15 residues. Germline loops: CDR1 ENHRY, CDR2 SYGVKD. CDR3 sequence: CAISESTGPTDTQYF. As DNA, the CDR3 is TGTGCCATCAGTGAGTCTACGGGTCCCACAGATACGCAGTATTTT.

The rearrangement uses TRBV4-1 and TRBJ2-3; no firm D call. Germline loops: CDR1 MGHRA, CDR2 YSYEKL. The CDR3 has 12 amino acids. V lost 0 bases, J lost 8 bases, and 6 bases lay in between. The CDR3 bases are TGCGCCAGCAGCCAAGAAGTCTCTACGCAGTATTTT. Translated, it gives CASSQEVSTQYF.

The rearrangement links TRBV18 to TRBJ2-3, with TRBD1 identical over 7 bases. Germline loops: CDR1 KGHSH, CDR2 LQKENI. CDR3 length: 13 amino acids. The V gene end was trimmed by 5 bases and the J gene end by 5 bases; junction bases not matched to a gene: 4. In DNA, the CDR3 is TGTGCCAGCTCATCGACAGGGAAAGATACGCAGTATTTT. This gives the protein CASSSTGKDTQYF. Supplemented by reference TRBV18 and TRBJ2-3, the full variable domain reads NAGVMQNPRHLVRRRGQEARLRCSPMKGHSHVYWYRQLPEEGLKFMVYLQKENIIDESGMPKERFSAEFPKEGPSILRIQQVVRGDSAAYFCASSSTGKDTQYFGPGTRLTVL.

The V and J genes are TRBV6-5 and TRBJ1-6; 7 bases are shared with TRBD1. CDR1 is MNHEY and CDR2 is SVGAGI in the germline V gene. This CDR3 region has 16 residues. The ends lost 6 bases at V and 10 bases at J; junction bases unmatched: 15. In nucleotides, the CDR3 is TGTGCCAGCAGCGCGAAGATACAGGGGAGTCGCTCACCCCTCCACTTT. It is translated as CASSAKIQGSRSPLHF.

This clonotype was observed at least ten times. The chain carries TRBV19 and TRBJ1-5; maybe TRBD1 (5 bases). Germline V gives CDR1 LNHDA, CDR2 SQIVND (reference sequence). The CDR3 extends over 13 amino acids. V was pared by 10 bases and J by 2 bases, with 12 bases between. The CDR3 spells CATQGSGNQPQHF. Written as DNA, the CDR3 is TGTGCCACCCAGGGATCGGGCAATCAGCCCCAGCATTTT.

In this sample, this clonotype turned up a few times. The rearrangement uses TRBV20-1 and TRBJ2-7, with no clear D. The CDR3 length is 13 residues. Per germline, CDR1 DFQATT and CDR2 SNEGSKA (reference sequence). V lost 3 bases and J 3 bases, leaving 12 bases between the germline ends. CDR3: CSARSLSIYEQYF. CDR3 coding DNA: TGCAGTGCTAGGTCCCTCTCCATCTACGAGCAGTACTTC.

This clonotype was recorded many times. The rearrangement joins TRBV2 to TRBJ2-3; no definite D call. Deletions cut 5 bases from V and 3 bases from J, with 3 bases between. This CDR3 region has 11 residues. The V gene's germline CDR1 is SNHLY and CDR2 FYNNEI. CDR3 in amino acids: CASSPTDTQYF. DNA for the CDR3: TGTGCCAGCAGTCCTACAGATACGCAGTATTTT.

In its sample, this clonotype was seen a few times. The gene calls are TRBV11-2 and TRBJ2-5; 8 bases are shared with TRBD2. The J segment lost 0 bases and the V segment lost 8 bases, leaving 11 bases of the junction unmatched. The germline CDR1 and CDR2 sequences are SGHAT and FQNNGV. CDR3 length equals 16 residues. CDR3 protein: CASAGVSGKYQETQYF. CDR3 bases: TGTGCCAGCGCCGGGGTTAGCGGGAAGTACCAAGAGACCCAGTACTTC.